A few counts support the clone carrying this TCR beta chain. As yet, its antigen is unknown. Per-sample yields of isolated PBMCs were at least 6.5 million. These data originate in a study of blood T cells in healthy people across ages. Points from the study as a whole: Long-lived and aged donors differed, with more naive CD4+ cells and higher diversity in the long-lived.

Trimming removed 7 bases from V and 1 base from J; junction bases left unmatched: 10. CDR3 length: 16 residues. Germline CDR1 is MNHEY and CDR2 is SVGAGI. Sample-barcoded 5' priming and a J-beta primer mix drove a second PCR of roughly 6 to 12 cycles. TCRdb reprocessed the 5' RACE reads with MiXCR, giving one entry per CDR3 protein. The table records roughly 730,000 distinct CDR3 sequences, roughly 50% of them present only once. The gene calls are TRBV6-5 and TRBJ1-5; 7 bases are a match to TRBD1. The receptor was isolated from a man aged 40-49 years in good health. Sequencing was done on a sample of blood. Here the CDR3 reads CASKRSRGASNQPQHF. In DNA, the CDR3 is TGTGCCAGCAAGAGGAGCAGGGGGGCGAGCAATCAGCCCCAGCATTTT.